The rows below give T cell receptor beta chains drawn from one sample of a study of blood T cell repertoires in COVID-19. Method: immunoSEQ multiplex PCR; TCRdb's copy keeps in-frame clones and lacks some. The sample lists roughly 410,000 clones, 89% seen once, with approximately 1.5% in the top ten. The sample taken for sequencing was peripheral blood. The receptors were sampled from a middle-aged woman with COVID-19, enrolled during active disease. CDR3s leave out the opening cysteine and the closing phenylalanine or tryptophan.

cdr3_aa: ASSRGGTQY
v_call: TRBV16

cdr3_aa: ASSFPGGTTDTQY
v_call: TRBV5-1

cdr3_aa: ATSDLRGSGETQY
v_call: TRBV24-1

cdr3_aa: ASSFGTVNTEAF
v_call: TRBV13

cdr3_aa: ASSFRRGEGNGYT
v_call: TRBV7-9

cdr3_aa: ASRPTAANTGELF
v_call: TRBV28

cdr3_aa: ATSPRTGWTNEKLF
v_call: TRBV24-1

cdr3_aa: ASSVEAGGPGGYT
v_call: TRBV9

cdr3_aa: SVEANYGYT
v_call: TRBV29-1

cdr3_aa: ASSPGQATNYGYT
v_call: TRBV28

cdr3_aa: ASSVESGTVGYT
v_call: TRBV9

cdr3_aa: ASSLGQQYQPQH
v_call: TRBV5-6

cdr3_aa: ASRPPRGTGHNEKLF
v_call: TRBV28

cdr3_aa: ASSQTGNTGELF
v_call: TRBV6-6

cdr3_aa: ASSYQGLATQY
v_call: TRBV6-2/TRBV6-3

cdr3_aa: ASSRQGARVSGNTIY
v_call: TRBV11-2

cdr3_aa: ASSLASDSGNTIY
v_call: TRBV7-6

cdr3_aa: ASSVTGQGSSPLH
v_call: TRBV2

cdr3_aa: ASSLTSGDRNIQY
v_call: TRBV3-1/TRBV3-2

cdr3_aa: ASSEAWRTSGEQY
v_call: TRBV6-1

cdr3_aa: ASSTRDSYGYT
v_call: TRBV28

cdr3_aa: ATSRDRLGRVEQY
v_call: TRBV15

cdr3_aa: SALNEKLF
v_call: TRBV29-1

cdr3_aa: ASSQEQGQGYGYT
v_call: TRBV4-1

cdr3_aa: ASSPTPTGTLQETQY
v_call: TRBV5-6

cdr3_aa: ASSVNLQGASDTQY
v_call: TRBV9

cdr3_aa: ASSSGVGYGYT
v_call: TRBV14

cdr3_aa: ASLTGGSGELF
v_call: TRBV6-5

cdr3_aa: ASSLAGSGELF
v_call: TRBV7-9

cdr3_aa: ASSPRQARTNEQY
v_call: TRBV9

cdr3_aa: ASSFDSWETQY
v_call: TRBV5-1